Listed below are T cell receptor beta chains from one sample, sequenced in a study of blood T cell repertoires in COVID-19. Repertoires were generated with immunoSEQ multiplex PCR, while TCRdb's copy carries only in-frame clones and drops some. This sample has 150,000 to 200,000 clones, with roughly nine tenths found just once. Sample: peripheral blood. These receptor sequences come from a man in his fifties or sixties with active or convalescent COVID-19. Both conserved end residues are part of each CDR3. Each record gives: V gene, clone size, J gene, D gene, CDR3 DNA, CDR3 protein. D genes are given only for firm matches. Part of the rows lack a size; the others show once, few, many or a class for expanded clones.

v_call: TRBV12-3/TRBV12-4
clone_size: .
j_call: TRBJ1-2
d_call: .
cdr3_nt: TGTGCCAGCACTCTGGACAGCTATGGCTACACCTTC
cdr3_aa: CASTLDSYGYTF

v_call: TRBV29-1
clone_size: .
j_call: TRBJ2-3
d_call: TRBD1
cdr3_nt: TGCAGCGTTGGTACCCGACAGGGCGGCCGATCAGATACGCAGTATTTT
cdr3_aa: CSVGTRQGGRSDTQYF

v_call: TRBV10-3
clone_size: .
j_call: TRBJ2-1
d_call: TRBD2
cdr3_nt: TGTGCCATCAAACTAGCGGCTAGCAATGAGCAGTTCTTC
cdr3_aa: CAIKLAASNEQFF

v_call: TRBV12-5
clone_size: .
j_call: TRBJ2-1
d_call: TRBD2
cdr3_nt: TGTGCTAGTGGTTCTCCGGGGACTAGCAATGAGCAGTTCTTC
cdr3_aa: CASGSPGTSNEQFF

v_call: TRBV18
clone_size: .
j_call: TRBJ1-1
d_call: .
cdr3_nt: TGTGCCAGCTCACCACCAAATAAGGGACAGAACACTGAAGCTTTCTTT
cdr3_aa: CASSPPNKGQNTEAFF

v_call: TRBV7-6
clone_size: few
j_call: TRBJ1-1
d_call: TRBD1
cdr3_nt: TGTGCCAGCAGCTATAGCTCCCTGACAGGGGGCAACGTTGACACTGAAGCTTTCTTT
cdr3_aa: CASSYSSLTGGNVDTEAFF

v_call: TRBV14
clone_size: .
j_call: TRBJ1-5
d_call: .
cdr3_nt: TGTGCCAGCAGCCAAGGTGGGGCCTCCAGTCAGCCCCAGCATTTT
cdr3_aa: CASSQGGASSQPQHF

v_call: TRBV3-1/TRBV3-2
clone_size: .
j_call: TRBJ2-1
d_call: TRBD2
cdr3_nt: TGTGCCAGCAGCCAAGTAATGGCGGGAGTAGGCAATGAGCAGTTCTTC
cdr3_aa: CASSQVMAGVGNEQFF

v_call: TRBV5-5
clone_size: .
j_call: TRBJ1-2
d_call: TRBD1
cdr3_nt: TGTGCCAGCAGCTTGGAACGGGACAGGTTCCTGAGGTATGGCTACACCTTC
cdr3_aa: CASSLERDRFLRYGYTF

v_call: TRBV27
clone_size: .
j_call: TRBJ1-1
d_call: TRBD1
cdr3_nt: TGTGCCAGCAGTTTATTGGACAGGAGGAACACTGAAGCTTTCTTT
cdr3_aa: CASSLLDRRNTEAFF

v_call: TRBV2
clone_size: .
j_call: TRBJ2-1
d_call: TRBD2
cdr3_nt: TGTGCCAGCAGTGCGACTAGCCCTAGCTACAATGAGCAGTTCTTC
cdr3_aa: CASSATSPSYNEQFF

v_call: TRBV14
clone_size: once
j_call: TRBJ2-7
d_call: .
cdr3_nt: TGTGCCAGCAGCCGCCGGACAGCCACTGGGGTCTCCTACGAGCAGTACTTC
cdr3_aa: CASSRRTATGVSYEQYF

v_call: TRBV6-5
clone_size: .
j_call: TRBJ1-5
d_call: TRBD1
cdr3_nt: TGTGCCAGCAGTTCCGAGGGACAGGCAAATCAGCCCCAGCATTTT
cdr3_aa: CASSSEGQANQPQHF

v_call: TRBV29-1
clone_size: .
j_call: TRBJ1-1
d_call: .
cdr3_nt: TGCAGCGTTGAACAGGGTTTGAACACTGAAGCTTTCTTT
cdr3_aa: CSVEQGLNTEAFF

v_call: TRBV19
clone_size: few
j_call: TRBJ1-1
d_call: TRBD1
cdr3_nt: TGTGCCAGTTCCCGAGGGGGCGCCTGGGGCACTGAAGCTTTCTTT
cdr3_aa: CASSRGGAWGTEAFF

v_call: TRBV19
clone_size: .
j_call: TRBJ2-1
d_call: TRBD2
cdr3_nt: TGTGCCAGTAGTTCCGGGACTAGCTTCGATGAGCAGTTCTTC
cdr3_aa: CASSSGTSFDEQFF